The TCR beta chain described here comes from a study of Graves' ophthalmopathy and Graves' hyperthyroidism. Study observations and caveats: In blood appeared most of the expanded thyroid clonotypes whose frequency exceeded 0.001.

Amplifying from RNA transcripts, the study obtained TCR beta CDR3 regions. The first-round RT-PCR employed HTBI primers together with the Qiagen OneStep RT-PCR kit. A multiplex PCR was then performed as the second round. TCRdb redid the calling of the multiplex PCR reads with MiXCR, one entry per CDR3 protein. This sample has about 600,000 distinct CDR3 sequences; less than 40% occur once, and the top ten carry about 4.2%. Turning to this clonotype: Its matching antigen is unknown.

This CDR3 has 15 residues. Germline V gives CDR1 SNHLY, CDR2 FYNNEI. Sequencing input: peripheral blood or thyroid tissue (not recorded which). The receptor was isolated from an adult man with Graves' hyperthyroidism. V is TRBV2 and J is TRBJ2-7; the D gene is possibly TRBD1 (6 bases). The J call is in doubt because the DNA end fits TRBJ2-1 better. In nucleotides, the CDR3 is TGTGCCAGCAGCTACGCCGGGACATCCTACAATGAGCAGTTCTTC. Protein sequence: CASSYAGTSYNEQFF.